This T cell receptor (beta chain) was recovered during a study of T cells in Graves' hyperthyroidism and ophthalmopathy. As for the study in general: Peripheral blood was secured at the point of initial diagnosis, before any treatment.

Trimming stripped 8 bases from V and 5 bases from J, with 11 bases between. Germline lookup yields CDR1 DFQATT and CDR2 SNEGSKA (reference sequence). The CDR3 is 11 amino acids. Stability of Graves' hyperthyroidism was defined as absent ophthalmopathy progression within 18 months. The hyperthyroidism was newly diagnosed and had lasted under 2 months; the patients were aged 18 to 65. Based on clinical symptoms, serum thyroxine and TRAb, thyroid ultrasound and orbital computed tomography, diagnoses were reached. A few counts support this clonotype. Researchers amplified the TCR beta CDR3 regions from RNA transcripts. A set of HTBI primers served as the primers for a first-round RT-PCR of the TCR CDR3. Using its own MiXCR run on the multiplex PCR reads, TCRdb lists one record per CDR3 protein. This sample has about 560,000 distinct CDR3 sequences; over 15% occur once, and the top ten carry around 19%.

The sequenced sample was blood. The sequence was obtained from a young woman with Graves' hyperthyroidism. The rearrangement joins TRBV20-1 to TRBJ2-3, with D possibly being TRBD2 (5 bases). The CDR3 loop is CSTTRQDTQYF. The CDR3 bases are TGCAGTACTACTAGGCAAGATACGCAGTATTTT.